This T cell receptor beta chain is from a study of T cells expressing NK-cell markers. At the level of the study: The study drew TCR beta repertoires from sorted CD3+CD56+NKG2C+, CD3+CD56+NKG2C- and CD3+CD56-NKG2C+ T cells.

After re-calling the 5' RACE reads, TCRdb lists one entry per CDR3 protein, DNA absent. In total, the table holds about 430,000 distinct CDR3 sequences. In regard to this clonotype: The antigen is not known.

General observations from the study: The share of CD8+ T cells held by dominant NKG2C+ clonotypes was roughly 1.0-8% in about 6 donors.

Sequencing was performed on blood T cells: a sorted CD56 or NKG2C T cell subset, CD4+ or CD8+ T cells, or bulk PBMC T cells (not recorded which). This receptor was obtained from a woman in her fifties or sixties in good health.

CDR3 residues: CASSPGTSGSNTDTQYF. The chain recombines TRBV4-2 with TRBJ2-3; TCRdb designates TRBD2, a call that cannot be tested without DNA. This CDR3 has 17 amino acids. CDR1 and CDR2 (germline): LGHNA, YNFKEQ.